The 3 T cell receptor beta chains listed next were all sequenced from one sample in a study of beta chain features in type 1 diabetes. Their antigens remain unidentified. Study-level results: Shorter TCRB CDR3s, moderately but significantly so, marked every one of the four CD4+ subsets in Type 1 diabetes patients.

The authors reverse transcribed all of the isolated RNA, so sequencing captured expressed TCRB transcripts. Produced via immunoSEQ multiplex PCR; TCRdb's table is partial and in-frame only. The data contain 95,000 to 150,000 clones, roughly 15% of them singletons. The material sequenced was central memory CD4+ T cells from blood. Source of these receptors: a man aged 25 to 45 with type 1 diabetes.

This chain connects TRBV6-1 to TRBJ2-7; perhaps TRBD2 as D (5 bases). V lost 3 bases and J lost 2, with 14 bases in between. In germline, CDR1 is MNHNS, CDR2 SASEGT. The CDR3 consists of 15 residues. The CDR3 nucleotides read TGTGCCAGCAGTGACCCGCGGGTGAGGACCTACGAGCAGTACTTC. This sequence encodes CASSDPRVRTYEQYF.

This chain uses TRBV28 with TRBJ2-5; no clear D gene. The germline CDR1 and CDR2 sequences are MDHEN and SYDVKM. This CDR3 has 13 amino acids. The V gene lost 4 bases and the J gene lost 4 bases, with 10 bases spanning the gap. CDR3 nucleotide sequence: TGTGCCAGCAGTTCTCTATCGGTAGAGACCCAGTACTTC. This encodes CASSSLSVETQYF.

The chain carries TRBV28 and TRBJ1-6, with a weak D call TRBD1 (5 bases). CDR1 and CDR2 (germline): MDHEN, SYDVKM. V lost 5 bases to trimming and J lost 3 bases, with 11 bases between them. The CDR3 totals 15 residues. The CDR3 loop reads CASSARGIYNSPLHF. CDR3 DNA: TGTGCCAGCAGTGCTCGGGGGATCTATAATTCACCCCTCCACTTT.